Below, 27 T cell receptor beta chains from the same sample are listed, as sequenced in a study of CD8 T cells in ankylosing spondylitis. TCRdb reprocessed the 5' RACE reads with MiXCR, giving one entry per CDR3 protein. The table records fewer than 250,000 distinct CDR3 sequences, 8% to 11% of them present only once. Material for sequencing was blood, either unsorted or a sorted T cell fraction (not recorded which). These receptors came from a male donor with ankylosing spondylitis or in good health (not recorded which).

This clonotype turned up a few times. V is TRBV5-1 and J is TRBJ1-1; D ambiguous. Trimming took off 0 bases at V and 1 base at J, with 13 bases between the two ends. The V gene's germline CDR1 is SGHRS and CDR2 YFSETQ. The CDR3 consists of 16 residues. The DNA of the CDR3 is TGCGCCAGCAGCTTGGGTCCAGGAAACGCGAACACTGAAGCTTTCTTT. It yields the protein CASSLGPGNANTEAFF. The complete variable domain, with remaining parts taken from reference TRBV5-1 and TRBJ1-1, reads KAGVTQTPRYLIKTRGQQVTLSCSPISGHRSVSWYQQTPGQGLQFLFEYFSETQRNKGNFPGRFSGRQFSNSRSEMNVSTLELGDSALYLCASSLGPGNANTEAFFGQGTRLTVV.

In its sample, this clonotype was seen many times. The rearrangement uses TRBV7-3 and TRBJ2-5; D may be TRBD1 or TRBD2 (5 bases each). V gave up 5 bases and J gave up 2 bases, with 15 bases separating them. This CDR3 comprises 15 residues. Germline-derived CDR1 and CDR2 are SGHTA and FQGTGA. In nucleotides, the CDR3 is TGTGCCAGCAGCCCGACGGGGCCCTATCAAGAGACCCAGTACTTC. Protein product: CASSPTGPYQETQYF.

The chain links TRBV12-3 or TRBV12-4 to TRBJ1-3; 9 bases match TRBD1. J was trimmed by 3 bases and V by 2 bases; bases with no gene match: 5. The CDR3 spans 16 residues. The DNA of the CDR3 is TGTGCCAGCAGTTTAACCGGGACAGGGAGTGGAAACACCATATATTTT. Translating gives CASSLTGTGSGNTIYF.

This clonotype was seen only a few times. The rearrangement links TRBV5-1 to TRBJ2-4; 15 positions agree with TRBD2. Germline CDR1 is SGHRS and CDR2 is YFSETQ. Unmatched junction bases numbered 2, after V lost 4 bases and J lost 9 bases. This CDR3 region has 14 residues. CDR3 DNA sequence: TGCGCCAGCAGCGAGGGACTAGCGGGGGGCATTCAGTACTTC. The encoded protein is CASSEGLAGGIQYF.

In the case of this clonotype: A read error is possible here, since a much larger clone lies one base away. The rearrangement uses TRBV20-1 and TRBJ1-5; weak D call: TRBD1 (6 bases). Germline V gene lookup returns CDR1 DFQATT and CDR2 SNEGSKA (reference sequence). V was shortened by 4 bases and J by 2 bases, with 12 bases between the two germline ends. This CDR3 has 14 residues. CDR3 loop: CSANTGYGNQPQHF. In DNA form, the CDR3 reads TGCAGTGCTAACACAGGGTATGGCAATCAGCCCCAGCATTTT.

At least ten counts were recorded for this clonotype. This chain links TRBV20-1 with TRBJ2-3; no firm D call. Germline V CDR1 and CDR2: DFQATT, SNEGSKA (reference sequence). V lost 3 bases and J 4 bases, leaving 20 bases between the germline ends. The CDR3 is 16 residues long. The CDR3 coding sequence is TGCAGTGCTAGGTACGGATCGATCAGACATGCAGATACGCAGTATTTT. It translates to CSARYGSIRHADTQYF.

This clonotype occurred a few times. The rearrangement links TRBV10-3 to TRBJ1-5; tentative D call: TRBD1 (5 bases). Germline loops: CDR1 ENHRY, CDR2 SYGVKD. The length of the CDR3 is 13 residues. Trimming cost V 3 bases and J 7 bases, with 10 bases left between them. The DNA for the CDR3 is TGTGCCATCAGTGACGGGGGAAGGCAGCCCCAGCATTTT. It is translated as CAISDGGRQPQHF.

This clonotype appeared a few times. The chain recombines TRBV5-8 with TRBJ2-3; 13 bases fit TRBD2. The junction had 8 bases not matched to a gene; V was cut back by 4 bases and J by 3 bases. CDR1 SGHTS and CDR2 YDEGEE come from the germline V gene. The CDR3 loop spans 17 amino acids. The CDR3 sequence is CASSLGLAGVLTDTQYF. CDR3 nucleotides: TGTGCCAGCAGCCTCGGACTAGCGGGGGTTCTGACAGATACGCAGTATTTT.

This clonotype was recorded a few times. J is TRBJ2-3 and V is TRBV28; 9 positions match TRBD2. The CDR3 runs to 15 residues. Per germline, CDR1 MDHEN and CDR2 SYDVKM. J was trimmed by 3 bases and V by 3 bases; bases with no gene match: 4. The CDR3 DNA sequence: TGTGCCAGCAGTTTGCGGGGGGGCAAAACAGATACGCAGTATTTT. Translating gives CASSLRGGKTDTQYF.

This clonotype has a count of ten or more. This chain's CDR3 is CASSVGGGPTDTQYF. CDR3 coding DNA: TGTGCCAGCAGCGTAGGTGGGGGCCCCACAGATACGCAGTATTTT. V and J are TRBV9 and TRBJ2-3; the D gene is possibly TRBD1 (6 bases). CDR3 size: 15 residues. V lost 0 bases to trimming and J lost 2 bases, with 10 bases between them. Germline CDR1 is SGDLS and CDR2 is YYNGEE.

The chain uses TRBV2 and TRBJ2-7; D uncertain. V was cut by 6 bases and J by 2 bases, with 11 bases left in between. CDR1 SNHLY and CDR2 FYNNEI come from the germline V gene. This CDR3 is 13 amino acids long. The CDR3 protein is CASRGSNPYEQYF. The CDR3 bases are TGTGCCAGCAGAGGCTCAAACCCCTACGAGCAGTACTTC.

CDR3 DNA sequence: TGTGCCAGCAGCTCGAAGACTAGCGGGGGTGACTACAATGAGCAGTTCTTC. Its translation: CASSSKTSGGDYNEQFF. The V call is TRBV7-2, the J call TRBJ2-1, with 12 nucleotides matching TRBD2. Germline CDR1 is SGHTA and CDR2 is FQGNSA. CDR3 length equals 17 residues. V was pared by 4 bases and J by 3 bases, with 7 bases of the junction left unmatched.

In this sample, this clonotype turned up many times. The chain combines TRBV5-1 with TRBJ2-5; weak D call: TRBD2 (6 bases). This CDR3 contains 15 residues. Trimming stripped 0 bases from V and 1 base from J, with 10 bases between. Germline values: CDR1 SGHRS, CDR2 YFSETQ. CDR3 region: CASSLGRASQETQYF. The CDR3 DNA sequence: TGCGCCAGCAGCTTGGGGAGGGCTAGCCAAGAGACCCAGTACTTC.

This clonotype was picked up a small number of times. The chain carries TRBV11-2 and TRBJ1-5; TRBD1 might be the D (5 bases). CDR3 length: 14 residues. CDR1 and CDR2 from the germline V gene are SGHAT and FQNNGV. V lost 3 bases and J lost 3, with 9 bases in between. CDR3 sequence: CASSLEGTNQPQHF. As DNA, the CDR3 is TGTGCCAGCAGCTTGGAGGGGACCAATCAGCCCCAGCATTTT.

This chain uses TRBV2 with TRBJ1-1, with a possible D match to TRBD1 (6 bases). CDR3 length: 15 amino acids. Trimming removed 7 bases from V and 1 base from J, with 16 bases in between. CDR1 and CDR2 from the germline V gene are SNHLY and FYNNEI. The CDR3 sequence is CASKKIWTANTEAFF. As DNA, the CDR3 is TGTGCCAGCAAAAAAATATGGACAGCGAACACTGAAGCTTTCTTT. The whole variable domain, remainder taken from reference TRBV2 and TRBJ1-1, is EPEVTQTPSHQVTQMGQEVILRCVPISNHLYFYWYRQILGQKVEFLVSFYNNEISEKSEIFDDQFSVERPDGSNFTLKIRSTKLEDSAMYFCASKKIWTANTEAFFGQGTRLTVV.

Many counts were recorded for this clonotype. The J gene is TRBJ2-1, the V gene TRBV7-2, with a weak D call TRBD2 (6 bases). V was pared by 1 base and J by 7 bases, with 11 bases between. Germline assignment: CDR1 SGHTA and CDR2 FQGNSA. The CDR3 sequence is 14 residues long. The CDR3 spells CASSLGGGVNEQFF. The CDR3 bases are TGTGCCAGCAGCTTAGGAGGAGGGGTTAATGAGCAGTTCTTC.

This clonotype was detected ten times or more. The chain recombines TRBV27 with TRBJ2-7, with TRBD1 matching 7 bases. Germline trimming cut 8 bases from V and 0 bases from J; bases unmatched to any gene: 7. CDR1 is MNHEY and CDR2 is SMNVEV in the germline V gene (reference sequence). CDR3 length: 14 residues. The DNA of the CDR3 is TGTGCCAGCGCTCGGACAGGAATCTCCTACGAGCAGTACTTC. Its protein is CASARTGISYEQYF.

The chain employs TRBV20-1 and TRBJ2-1; 13 bases map to TRBD2. V lost 0 bases and J lost 5; bases outside the gene matches: 4. Germline V gene lookup returns CDR1 DFQATT and CDR2 SNEGSKA (reference sequence). CDR3 length: 16 residues. The CDR3 here is CSARDTTSGGHNEQFF. The CDR3 DNA is TGCAGTGCTAGAGATACGACTAGCGGGGGGCACAATGAGCAGTTCTTC.

The rearrangement links TRBV24-1 to TRBJ1-4; 7 bases line up with TRBD1. The CDR3 length is 15 residues. Trimming cost V 3 bases and J 7 bases; bases outside gene matches: 7. CDR1 is KGHDR, CDR2 SFDVKD, per germline. This chain's CDR3 is CATSDVTGAGEKLFF. CDR3 coding DNA: TGTGCCACCAGTGATGTTACAGGGGCTGGTGAAAAACTGTTTTTT.

Many counts were recorded for this clonotype. The V call is TRBV7-8, the J call TRBJ2-7, with TRBD2 matching over 7 bases. The CDR3 sequence is 17 residues long. Germline CDR1 and CDR2: SGHVS and FQNEAQ. The V gene end was trimmed by 1 base and the J gene end by 3 bases; junction bases not matched to a gene: 12. The CDR3 nucleotides are TGTGCCAGCAGCTTAGGGTTGGGAGCGGGGACCTTCTACGAGCAGTACTTC. Residues: CASSLGLGAGTFYEQYF.

This clonotype was detected ten times or more. This sequence joins TRBV6-4 and TRBJ2-7; the D call may be TRBD1 or TRBD2 (5 bases each). The germline gives CDR1 MRHNA, CDR2 SNTAGT. Trimming removed 0 bases at V and 2 bases at J, with 17 bases between. The CDR3 runs 17 residues. CDR3 nucleotides: TGTGCCAGCAGTGACTCTCCGGGACGCCTGATCGCCTACGAGCAGTACTTC. Translating gives CASSDSPGRLIAYEQYF.

Details on this clonotype: This may arise from a read error, as a much more abundant clone is one base away. The CDR3 carries no conserved terminal phenylalanine or tryptophan, so it likely arises from a read error. The DNA is left out, because the CDR3 cannot be placed on it with certainty; the CDR3 is given as TCRdb lists it. The rearrangement joins TRBV12-3 or TRBV12-4 to TRBJ2-3; the D call in the table, TRBD2, was not verified against the DNA. Inclusive of both ends, the CDR3 amounts to 14 amino acids. Here the CDR3 reads CASSSSSSGVRDAL.

The sample holds a few counts of this clonotype. The V and J genes are TRBV20-1 and TRBJ1-2, with 7 bases aligning to TRBD1. Germline assignment: CDR1 DFQATT and CDR2 SNEGSKA (reference sequence). The CDR3 has 17 amino acids. Losses at the gene ends were 0 bases for V and 0 bases for J; bases not matched to a gene: 10. CDR3 sequence: CSARDLGQGQTNYGYTF. CDR3 sequence (DNA): TGCAGTGCTAGAGATCTCGGTCAGGGACAGACTAACTATGGCTACACCTTC.

The sample holds many counts of this clonotype. The chain employs TRBV3-1 and TRBJ1-4; TRBD1 matches at 9 bases. The junction had 4 bases not matched to a gene; V was cut back by 0 bases and J by 8 bases. This CDR3 region has 15 residues. Germline V gene lookup returns CDR1 LGHDT and CDR2 YNNKEL (reference sequence). The CDR3 loop reads CASSQEQGAAEKLFF. CDR3 bases: TGTGCCAGCAGCCAAGAACAGGGGGCGGCAGAAAAACTGTTTTTT.

In this sample, this clonotype turned up many times. CDR3 in DNA: TGTGCCACCAGTGATCGACTTCAGACAGACTATAGCAATCAGCCCCAGCATTTT. It codes for CATSDRLQTDYSNQPQHF. This chain connects TRBV24-1 to TRBJ1-5, with D possibly TRBD1 on 5 matching bases. CDR3 length: 18 residues. Germline V gives CDR1 KGHDR, CDR2 SFDVKD. V lost 3 bases and J 0 bases, leaving 17 bases between the germline ends.

The chain uses TRBV9 and TRBJ2-7; 8 bases map to TRBD1. This CDR3 is 15 amino acids long. The V gene's germline CDR1 is SGDLS and CDR2 YYNGEE. The V gene end was trimmed by 2 bases and the J gene end by 0 bases; junction bases not matched to a gene: 4. The CDR3, as DNA: TGTGCCAGCAGCGTCGGACAGGGCGACTCCTACGAGCAGTACTTC. Its translation: CASSVGQGDSYEQYF.

This clonotype has at least ten counts. This chain uses TRBV20-1 with TRBJ2-7, with D tentatively TRBD2 (6 bases). V lost 3 bases and J lost 7, with 13 bases in between. The CDR3 spans 12 residues. Germline V gene sequence: CDR1 DFQATT, CDR2 SNEGSKA (reference sequence). CDR3 in DNA: TGCAGTGCTAGCCCCGGAGCGGGTGAGCAGTACTTC. Its protein product is CSASPGAGEQYF.